Listed below are T cell receptor beta chains from one sample, sequenced in a study of T cells in Graves' hyperthyroidism and ophthalmopathy. Using its own MiXCR run on the multiplex PCR reads, TCRdb lists one record per CDR3 protein. The sample records fewer than 400,000 distinct CDR3 sequences, 15% to 19% being singletons. Input material: blood. These receptors originate from a woman in her late teens or twenties with Graves' hyperthyroidism that later progressed to Graves' ophthalmopathy. Both conserved end residues are part of each CDR3. D genes are given only for firm matches. Part of the rows lack a size; the others show once, few, many or a class for expanded clones.

CASSRNPFGPGELFF	TGTGCCAGCAGCCGAAACCCCTTTGGCCCCGGGGAGCTGTTTTTT	.	TRBV7-3	TRBJ2-2	.
CASRRWSTVVRNEKLFF	TGTGCCAGTAGACGATGGTCGACGGTAGTAAGGAATGAAAAACTGTTTTTT	.	TRBV19	TRBJ1-4	.
CASSNRRDRAETQYF	TGTGCCAGCAGTAATCGTCGGGACAGGGCAGAGACCCAGTACTTC	TRBD1	TRBV4-2	TRBJ2-5	.
CSVTGQGPEETQYF	TGCAGCGTTACGGGACAGGGACCCGAAGAGACCCAGTACTTC	TRBD1	TRBV29-1	TRBJ2-5	few
CASRDRGGPAGELFF	TGTGCCAGTAGAGACAGGGGAGGGCCTGCCGGGGAGCTGTTTTTT	.	TRBV19	TRBJ2-2	few
CASAGYNGLGIYEQYF	TGTGCCAGCGCGGGATACAACGGATTGGGGATCTACGAGCAGTACTTC	.	TRBV5-4	TRBJ2-7	.
CASSMKRGEQFF	TGTGCCAGCAGCATGAAGCGGGGGGAGCAGTTCTTC	TRBD2	TRBV7-9	TRBJ2-1	many
CASSQEVSGGRNIQYF	TGTGCCAGCAGCCAAGAAGTATCAGGGGGCAGAAACATTCAGTACTTC	TRBD1	TRBV4-2	TRBJ2-4	many
CASSYTGAYTGELFF	TGTGCCAGCAGTTATACAGGGGCTTACACCGGGGAGCTGTTTTTT	TRBD1	TRBV12-3/TRBV12-4	TRBJ2-2	.
CASSSMGYGYTF	TGTGCCAGCAGCTCGATGGGCTATGGCTACACCTTC	.	TRBV6-2/TRBV6-3	TRBJ1-2	few
CASSQEEGGVADTQYF	TGTGCCAGCAGCCAAGAGGAGGGGGGAGTAGCAGATACGCAGTATTTT	.	TRBV4-2	TRBJ2-3	few
CASSQGLAGNEQFF	TGTGCCAGCAGCCAAGGTCTAGCCGGCAATGAGCAGTTCTTC	.	TRBV14	TRBJ2-1	many
CASQIGADTQYF	TGTGCCAGCCAAATTGGGGCAGATACGCAGTATTTT	.	TRBV12-3/TRBV12-4	TRBJ2-3	many
CASSLVVGRAPDTQYF	TGTGCCAGCAGTTTAGTCGTCGGGAGGGCCCCTGATACGCAGTATTTT	TRBD2	TRBV27	TRBJ2-3	few
CASSLASSYEQYF	TGCGCCAGCAGCTTAGCGAGCTCCTACGAGCAGTACTTC	.	TRBV7-9	TRBJ2-7	many
CSAKGGGASSYNEQFF	TGCAGTGCTAAAGGGGGGGGGGCCAGCTCCTACAATGAGCAGTTCTTC	.	TRBV20-1	TRBJ2-1	few
CASSSDRTSFLSGANVLTF	TGTGCCAGTAGCTCCGACAGAACATCATTTCTCTCTGGGGCCAACGTCCTGACTTTC	.	TRBV19	TRBJ2-6	.
CATSDSQGNSYNEQFF	TGTGCCACCAGTGATTCTCAGGGAAACTCCTACAATGAGCAGTTCTTC	.	TRBV24-1	TRBJ2-1	many
CSAMVGVGTGELFF	TGCAGTGCTATGGTGGGAGTAGGAACCGGGGAGCTGTTTTTT	.	TRBV20-1	TRBJ2-2	few
CASSSIGRDRGKSPLHF	TGTGCCAGCTCATCCATCGGTAGGGACAGGGGCAAGTCACCCCTCCACTTT	TRBD1	TRBV18	TRBJ1-6	.
CSAVVSYEQYF	TGCAGTGCAGTGGTATCCTACGAGCAGTACTTC	.	TRBV20-1	TRBJ2-7	.
CASSQGRNTGELFF	TGCGCCAGCAGCCAGGGCCGGAACACCGGGGAGCTGTTTTTT	.	TRBV4-3	TRBJ2-2	.
CASNPLAGVYEQYF	TGTGCCAGCAACCCATTAGCGGGAGTCTACGAGCAGTACTTC	TRBD2	TRBV28	TRBJ2-7	many
CSVGGSYEKLFF	TGCAGCGTTGGGGGATCATATGAAAAACTGTTTTTT	.	TRBV29-1	TRBJ1-4	many
CASSSGVAGGPSEQYF	TGTGCCAGCAGCTCGGGGGTAGCGGGAGGCCCCTCGGAGCAGTACTTC	TRBD2	TRBV7-8	TRBJ2-7	few
CASSPSGGVAEQYF	TGTGCCAGCAGTCCATCGGGGGGGGTGGCCGAGCAGTACTTC	TRBD2	TRBV28	TRBJ2-7	many
CASSLGSAGVGSEQYF	TGTGCCAGCAGTTTAGGATCAGCAGGGGTGGGTAGCGAGCAGTACTTC	.	TRBV27	TRBJ2-7	many
CSARGTGGRGYTF	TGCAGTGCTAGAGGGACAGGGGGCAGAGGCTACACCTTC	TRBD1	TRBV20-1	TRBJ1-2	.
CASSFAVTGVEQYF	TGTGCCAGCAGTTTCGCTGTAACGGGAGTCGAGCAGTACTTC	.	TRBV28	TRBJ2-7	many
CASSSRTGAVQETQYF	TGTGCCAGCAGTTCCCGGACAGGTGCGGTCCAAGAGACCCAGTACTTC	TRBD1	TRBV6-1	TRBJ2-5	.
CSASRRTSGLSYEQYF	TGCAGTGCTAGCCGCAGGACTAGCGGGCTCTCCTACGAGCAGTACTTC	TRBD2	TRBV20-1	TRBJ2-7	many
CASSPGTSGAYEQYF	TGTGCCAGCAGTCCAGGGACTAGCGGGGCCTACGAGCAGTACTTC	TRBD2	TRBV28	TRBJ2-7	.